This TCR beta chain appears in the sequencing data of a study of identical twins. This clonotype was seen more than once but under ten times. The CDR3 runs to 16 residues. The germline gives CDR1 MNHNS, CDR2 SASEGT. V dropped 5 bases and J dropped 5 bases, with 19 bases sitting between them. TCRdb called the 5' RACE reads again in MiXCR, with one record for every CDR3 protein. Of about 340,000 distinct CDR3 sequences detected, approximately 13% appear once; the ten largest clones hold 6% to 9%. These sequences were also reported in another study, on yellow fever vaccine responses in identical twins.

The clonotype comes from a woman aged 18-30 years in good health. The specimen sequenced was CD8+ T cells sorted from blood. The chain links TRBV6-1 to TRBJ2-4; D unclear. The CDR3, as DNA: TGTGCCAGCAGTCCGACGGCCTATTCGTTGGAAAACATTCAGTACTTC. Protein: CASSPTAYSLENIQYF.